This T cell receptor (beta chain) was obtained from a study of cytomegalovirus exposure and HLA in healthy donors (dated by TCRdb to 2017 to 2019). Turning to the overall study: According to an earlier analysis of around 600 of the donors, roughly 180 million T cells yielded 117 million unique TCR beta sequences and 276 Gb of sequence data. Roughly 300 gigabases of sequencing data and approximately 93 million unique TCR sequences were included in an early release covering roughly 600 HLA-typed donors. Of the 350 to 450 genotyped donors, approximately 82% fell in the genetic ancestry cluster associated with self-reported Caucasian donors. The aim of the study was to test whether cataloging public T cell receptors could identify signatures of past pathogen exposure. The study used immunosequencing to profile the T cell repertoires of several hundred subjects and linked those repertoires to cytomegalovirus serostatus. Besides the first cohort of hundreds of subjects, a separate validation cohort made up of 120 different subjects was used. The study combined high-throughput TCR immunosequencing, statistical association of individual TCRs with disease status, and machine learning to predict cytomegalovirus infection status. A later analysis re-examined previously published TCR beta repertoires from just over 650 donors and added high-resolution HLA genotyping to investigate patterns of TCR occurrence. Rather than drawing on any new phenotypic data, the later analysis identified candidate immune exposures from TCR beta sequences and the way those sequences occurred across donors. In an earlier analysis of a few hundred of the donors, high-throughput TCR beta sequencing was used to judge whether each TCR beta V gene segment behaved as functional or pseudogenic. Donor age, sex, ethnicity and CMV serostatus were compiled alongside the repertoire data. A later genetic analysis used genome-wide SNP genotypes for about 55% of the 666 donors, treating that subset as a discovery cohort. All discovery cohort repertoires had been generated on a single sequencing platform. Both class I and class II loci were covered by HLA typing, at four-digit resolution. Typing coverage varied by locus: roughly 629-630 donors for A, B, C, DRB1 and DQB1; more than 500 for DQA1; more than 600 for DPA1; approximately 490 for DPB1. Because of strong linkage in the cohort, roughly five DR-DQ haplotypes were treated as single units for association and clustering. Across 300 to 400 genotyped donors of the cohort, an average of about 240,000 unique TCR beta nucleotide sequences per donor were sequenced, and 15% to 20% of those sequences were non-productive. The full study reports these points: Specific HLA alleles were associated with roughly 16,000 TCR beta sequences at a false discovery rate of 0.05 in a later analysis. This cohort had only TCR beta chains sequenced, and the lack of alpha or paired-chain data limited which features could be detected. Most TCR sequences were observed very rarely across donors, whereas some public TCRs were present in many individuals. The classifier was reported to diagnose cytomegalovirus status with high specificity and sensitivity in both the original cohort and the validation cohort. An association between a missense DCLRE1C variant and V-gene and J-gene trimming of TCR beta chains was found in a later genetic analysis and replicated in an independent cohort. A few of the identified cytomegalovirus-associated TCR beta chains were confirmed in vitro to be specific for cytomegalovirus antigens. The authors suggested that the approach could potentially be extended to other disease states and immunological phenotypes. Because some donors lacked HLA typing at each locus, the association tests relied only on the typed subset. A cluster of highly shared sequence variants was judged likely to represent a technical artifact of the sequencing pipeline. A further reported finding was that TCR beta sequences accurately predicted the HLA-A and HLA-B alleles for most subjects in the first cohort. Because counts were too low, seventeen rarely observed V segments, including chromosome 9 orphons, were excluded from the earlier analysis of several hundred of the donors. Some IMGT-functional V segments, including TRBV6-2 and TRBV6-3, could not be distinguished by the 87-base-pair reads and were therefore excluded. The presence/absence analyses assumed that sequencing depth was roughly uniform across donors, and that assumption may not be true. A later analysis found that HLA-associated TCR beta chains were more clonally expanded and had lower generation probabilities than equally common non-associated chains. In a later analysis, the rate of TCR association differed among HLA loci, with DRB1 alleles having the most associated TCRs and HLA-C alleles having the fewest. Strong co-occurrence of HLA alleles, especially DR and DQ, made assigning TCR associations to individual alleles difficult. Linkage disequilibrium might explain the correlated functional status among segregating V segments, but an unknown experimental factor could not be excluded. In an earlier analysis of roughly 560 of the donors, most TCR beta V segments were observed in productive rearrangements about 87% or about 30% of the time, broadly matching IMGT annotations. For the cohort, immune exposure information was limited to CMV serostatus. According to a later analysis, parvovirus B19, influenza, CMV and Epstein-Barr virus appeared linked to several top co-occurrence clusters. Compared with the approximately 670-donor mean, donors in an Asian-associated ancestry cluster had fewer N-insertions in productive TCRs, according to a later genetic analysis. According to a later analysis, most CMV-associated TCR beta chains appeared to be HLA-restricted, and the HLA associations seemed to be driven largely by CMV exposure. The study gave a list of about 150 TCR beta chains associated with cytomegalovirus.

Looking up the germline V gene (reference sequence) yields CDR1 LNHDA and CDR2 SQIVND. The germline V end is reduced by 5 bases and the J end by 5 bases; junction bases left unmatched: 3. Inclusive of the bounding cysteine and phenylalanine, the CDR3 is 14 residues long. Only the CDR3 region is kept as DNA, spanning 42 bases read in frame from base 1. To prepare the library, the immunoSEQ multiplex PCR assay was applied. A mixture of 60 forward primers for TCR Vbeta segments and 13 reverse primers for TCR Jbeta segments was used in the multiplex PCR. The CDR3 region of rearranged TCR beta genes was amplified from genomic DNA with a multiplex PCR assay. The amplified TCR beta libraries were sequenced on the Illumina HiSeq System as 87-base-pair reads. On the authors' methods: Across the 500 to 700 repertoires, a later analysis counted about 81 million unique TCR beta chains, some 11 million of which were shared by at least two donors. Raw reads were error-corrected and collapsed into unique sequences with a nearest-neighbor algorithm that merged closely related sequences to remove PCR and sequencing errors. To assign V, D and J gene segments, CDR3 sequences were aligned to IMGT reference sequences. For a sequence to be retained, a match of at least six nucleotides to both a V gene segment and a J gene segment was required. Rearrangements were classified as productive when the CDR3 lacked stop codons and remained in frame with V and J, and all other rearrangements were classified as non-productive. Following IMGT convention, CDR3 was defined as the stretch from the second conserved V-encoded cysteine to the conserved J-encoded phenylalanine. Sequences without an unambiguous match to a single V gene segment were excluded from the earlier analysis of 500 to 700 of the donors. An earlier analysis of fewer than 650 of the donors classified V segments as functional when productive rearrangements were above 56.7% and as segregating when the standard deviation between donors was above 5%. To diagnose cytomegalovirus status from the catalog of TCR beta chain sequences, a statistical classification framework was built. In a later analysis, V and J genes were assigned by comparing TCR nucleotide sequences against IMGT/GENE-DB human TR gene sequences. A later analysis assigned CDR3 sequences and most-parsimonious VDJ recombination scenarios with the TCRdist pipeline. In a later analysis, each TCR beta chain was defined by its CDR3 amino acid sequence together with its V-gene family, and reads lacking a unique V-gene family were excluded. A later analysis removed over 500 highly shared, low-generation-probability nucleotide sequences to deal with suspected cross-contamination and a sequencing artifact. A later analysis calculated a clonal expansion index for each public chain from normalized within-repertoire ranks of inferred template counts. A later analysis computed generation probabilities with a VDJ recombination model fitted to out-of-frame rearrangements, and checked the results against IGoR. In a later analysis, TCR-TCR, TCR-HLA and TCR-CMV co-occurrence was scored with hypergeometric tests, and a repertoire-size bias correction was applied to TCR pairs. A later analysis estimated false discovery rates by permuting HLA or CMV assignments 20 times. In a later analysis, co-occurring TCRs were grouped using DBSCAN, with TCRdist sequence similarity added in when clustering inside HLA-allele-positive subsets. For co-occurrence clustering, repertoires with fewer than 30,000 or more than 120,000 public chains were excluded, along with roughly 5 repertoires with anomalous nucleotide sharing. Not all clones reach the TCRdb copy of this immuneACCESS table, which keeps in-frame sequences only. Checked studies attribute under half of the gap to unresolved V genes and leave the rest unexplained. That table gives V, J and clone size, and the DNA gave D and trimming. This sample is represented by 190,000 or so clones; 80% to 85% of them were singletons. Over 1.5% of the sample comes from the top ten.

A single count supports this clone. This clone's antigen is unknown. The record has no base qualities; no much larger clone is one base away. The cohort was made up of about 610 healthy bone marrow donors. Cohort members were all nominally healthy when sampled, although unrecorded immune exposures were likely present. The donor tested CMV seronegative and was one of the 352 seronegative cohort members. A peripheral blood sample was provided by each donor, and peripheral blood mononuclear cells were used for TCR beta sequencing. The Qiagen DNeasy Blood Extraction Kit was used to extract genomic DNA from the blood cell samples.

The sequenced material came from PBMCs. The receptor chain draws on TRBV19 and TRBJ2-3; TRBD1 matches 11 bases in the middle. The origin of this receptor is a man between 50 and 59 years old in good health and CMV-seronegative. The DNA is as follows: TGTGCCAGTAGTCCGGGACAGGGGGTAGATACGCAGTATTTT. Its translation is CASSPGQGVDTQYF.